The entry below describes one T cell receptor (beta chain). The repertoire was sequenced with immunoSEQ multiplex PCR; TCRdb's copy has only in-frame clones and lacks some. The top ten clones hold approximately 2% of a sample with about 200,000 clones, roughly 91% of them seen once. The donors were members of the validation cohort comprising some 120 subjects, separate from the roughly 670-subject first cohort. The data are from a study of cytomegalovirus exposure and HLA in healthy donors. The CDR3 consists of 15 residues. V was pared by 5 bases and J by 6 bases, with 8 bases of the junction left unmatched. Germline V gene sequence: CDR1 MDHEN, CDR2 SYDVKM.

Sample: PBMCs. This clonotype originated in a woman under 30 in good health and CMV-seropositive. The V call is TRBV28, the J call TRBJ1-5, with 9 bases that match TRBD1. In DNA, the CDR3 is TGTGCCAGCAGTGCCTCCGGGACAGGGAGTCAGCCCCAGCATTTT. Translated, it gives CASSASGTGSQPQHF.